This is a list of T cell receptor beta chains from one sample in a study of beta chain features in type 1 diabetes. The data were produced by immunoSEQ multiplex PCR, yet TCRdb's version contains in-frame clones alone and is incomplete. The sample shows roughly 330,000 clones, 9.5% to 12% of them seen only once. Sequencing was performed on naive CD4+ T cells from blood. These receptors all stem from a woman in her 30s in good health. Each CDR3 is given with its conserved first and last residue. Fields, in order: J gene, clone size, V gene, D gene, CDR3 protein, CDR3 DNA. A D gene is named only where the DNA matches it firmly. Clone size is shown for a subset of rows, as once, few, many or a class of expanded clone.

j_call: TRBJ1-2
clone_size: .
v_call: TRBV18
d_call: .
cdr3_aa: CASSPDGNYGYTF
cdr3_nt: TGTGCCAGCTCACCCGACGGGAACTATGGCTACACCTTC

j_call: TRBJ1-1
clone_size: few
v_call: TRBV18
d_call: .
cdr3_aa: CASSPQGIRRDTEAFF
cdr3_nt: TGTGCCAGCTCACCACAGGGAATCAGGCGGGACACTGAAGCTTTCTTT

j_call: TRBJ1-2
clone_size: .
v_call: TRBV28
d_call: .
cdr3_aa: CASRTQPGNGYTF
cdr3_nt: TGTGCCAGCAGGACCCAACCAGGGAATGGCTACACCTTC

j_call: TRBJ1-5
clone_size: few
v_call: TRBV11-2
d_call: TRBD1
cdr3_aa: CASSLGLQGNQPQHF
cdr3_nt: TGTGCCAGCAGCTTAGGATTACAGGGGAATCAGCCCCAGCATTTT

j_call: TRBJ2-4
clone_size: .
v_call: TRBV9
d_call: TRBD2
cdr3_aa: CASSLQATSGSINIQYF
cdr3_nt: TGTGCCAGCAGCCTCCAAGCGACTAGCGGGAGTATTAACATTCAGTACTTC

j_call: TRBJ2-6
clone_size: few
v_call: TRBV4-2
d_call: TRBD2
cdr3_aa: CASSRSGDDSGANVLTF
cdr3_nt: TGTGCCAGCAGCCGTAGCGGGGATGACTCTGGGGCCAACGTCCTGACTTTC

j_call: TRBJ2-1
clone_size: .
v_call: TRBV7-9
d_call: TRBD2
cdr3_aa: CASSSWTSGNNEQFF
cdr3_nt: TGTGCCAGCAGCTCCTGGACTAGCGGAAACAATGAGCAGTTCTTC

j_call: TRBJ2-5
clone_size: few
v_call: TRBV28
d_call: .
cdr3_aa: CASSTHGPETQYF
cdr3_nt: TGTGCCAGCAGCACCCATGGCCCAGAGACCCAGTACTTC

j_call: TRBJ2-3
clone_size: .
v_call: TRBV7-3
d_call: .
cdr3_aa: CASSSRVTDTQYF
cdr3_nt: TGTGCCAGCAGCTCCCGTGTCACAGATACGCAGTATTTT

j_call: TRBJ2-7
clone_size: .
v_call: TRBV13
d_call: TRBD1
cdr3_aa: CASSYQAAGTGSLEQYF
cdr3_nt: TGTGCCAGCAGCTATCAGGCGGCCGGGACAGGGTCCCTCGAGCAGTACTTC

j_call: TRBJ2-1
clone_size: few
v_call: TRBV7-3
d_call: .
cdr3_aa: CASSLSGYNEQFF
cdr3_nt: TGTGCCAGCAGCTTATCAGGCTACAATGAGCAGTTCTTC

j_call: TRBJ2-6
clone_size: .
v_call: TRBV28
d_call: .
cdr3_aa: CASSPWGTGANVLTF
cdr3_nt: TGTGCCAGCAGCCCCTGGGGGACAGGGGCCAACGTCCTGACTTTC

j_call: TRBJ2-7
clone_size: few
v_call: TRBV20-1
d_call: .
cdr3_aa: CSAGTLYEQYF
cdr3_nt: TGCAGTGCCGGGACTCTCTACGAGCAGTACTTC

j_call: TRBJ2-3
clone_size: .
v_call: TRBV30
d_call: .
cdr3_aa: CAWSIQGASTDTQYF
cdr3_nt: TGTGCCTGGAGTATTCAGGGCGCTAGCACAGATACGCAGTATTTT

j_call: TRBJ2-1
clone_size: .
v_call: TRBV5-1
d_call: TRBD2
cdr3_aa: CASSLAAGGSYSYNEQFF
cdr3_nt: TGCGCCAGCAGCTTGGCAGCGGGAGGTAGCTACTCCTACAATGAGCAGTTCTTC

j_call: TRBJ2-5
clone_size: .
v_call: TRBV9
d_call: .
cdr3_aa: CASSVGLTQETQYF
cdr3_nt: TGTGCCAGCAGCGTAGGGTTGACACAAGAGACCCAGTACTTC

j_call: TRBJ2-7
clone_size: few
v_call: TRBV7-9
d_call: .
cdr3_aa: CASSRTEFNIYEQYF
cdr3_nt: TGTGCCAGCAGCCGAACAGAATTTAATATCTACGAGCAGTACTTC

j_call: TRBJ2-2
clone_size: .
v_call: TRBV27
d_call: .
cdr3_aa: CASSFGANTGELFF
cdr3_nt: TGTGCCAGCAGTTTTGGGGCCAACACCGGGGAGCTGTTTTTT

j_call: TRBJ2-3
clone_size: .
v_call: TRBV27
d_call: TRBD2
cdr3_aa: CASSFLTSGRADTQYF
cdr3_nt: TGTGCCAGCAGTTTCCTGACTAGCGGGAGAGCGGATACGCAGTATTTT

j_call: TRBJ1-1
clone_size: .
v_call: TRBV9
d_call: .
cdr3_aa: CASSVGGDTEAFF
cdr3_nt: TGTGCCAGCAGCGTGGGGGGGGACACTGAAGCTTTCTTT

j_call: TRBJ2-7
clone_size: .
v_call: TRBV2
d_call: .
cdr3_aa: CASRPQGISYEQYF
cdr3_nt: TGTGCCAGCAGGCCACAGGGAATCTCCTACGAGCAGTACTTC

j_call: TRBJ1-5
clone_size: few
v_call: TRBV5-1
d_call: .
cdr3_aa: CASSLTGNSNQPQHF
cdr3_nt: TGCGCCAGCAGCCTAACAGGGAATAGCAATCAGCCCCAGCATTTT

j_call: TRBJ1-5
clone_size: .
v_call: TRBV28
d_call: .
cdr3_aa: CASSFTRQSNQPQHF
cdr3_nt: TGTGCCAGCAGTTTTACCAGACAGAGCAATCAGCCCCAGCATTTT

j_call: TRBJ2-1
clone_size: .
v_call: TRBV5-1
d_call: TRBD2
cdr3_aa: CASSYWTSGLDEQFF
cdr3_nt: TGCGCCAGCAGCTACTGGACTAGCGGGTTGGATGAGCAGTTCTTC

j_call: TRBJ2-1
clone_size: .
v_call: TRBV28
d_call: TRBD2
cdr3_aa: CASNSPGLAEGKQFF
cdr3_nt: TGTGCCAGTAACTCCCCGGGACTAGCGGAGGGCAAACAGTTCTTC

j_call: TRBJ2-1
clone_size: few
v_call: TRBV4-2
d_call: .
cdr3_aa: CASSPQDREQFF
cdr3_nt: TGTGCCAGCAGCCCCCAGGATCGGGAGCAGTTCTTC

j_call: TRBJ2-2
clone_size: .
v_call: TRBV6-6
d_call: TRBD1
cdr3_aa: CASSATGVNTGELFF
cdr3_nt: TGTGCCAGCAGTGCGACAGGGGTCAACACCGGGGAGCTGTTTTTT

j_call: TRBJ2-7
clone_size: .
v_call: TRBV27
d_call: .
cdr3_aa: CASSLTGSGEQYF
cdr3_nt: TGTGCCAGCAGTTTAACGGGGTCTGGGGAGCAGTACTTC

j_call: TRBJ2-3
clone_size: few
v_call: TRBV7-9
d_call: .
cdr3_aa: CASSHPGHNTDTQYF
cdr3_nt: TGTGCCAGCAGCCACCCGGGACACAACACAGATACGCAGTATTTT